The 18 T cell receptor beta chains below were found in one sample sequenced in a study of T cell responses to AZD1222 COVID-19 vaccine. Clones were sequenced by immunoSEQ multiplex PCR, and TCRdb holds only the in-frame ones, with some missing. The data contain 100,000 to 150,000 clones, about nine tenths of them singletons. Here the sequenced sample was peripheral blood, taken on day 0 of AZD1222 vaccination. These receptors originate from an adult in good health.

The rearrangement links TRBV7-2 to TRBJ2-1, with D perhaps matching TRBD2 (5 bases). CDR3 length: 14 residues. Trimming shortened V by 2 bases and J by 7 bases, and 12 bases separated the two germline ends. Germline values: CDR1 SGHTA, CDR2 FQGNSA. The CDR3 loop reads CASSLSPSLNEQFF. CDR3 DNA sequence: TGTGCCAGCAGCTTATCCCCTAGCCTGAATGAGCAGTTCTTC.

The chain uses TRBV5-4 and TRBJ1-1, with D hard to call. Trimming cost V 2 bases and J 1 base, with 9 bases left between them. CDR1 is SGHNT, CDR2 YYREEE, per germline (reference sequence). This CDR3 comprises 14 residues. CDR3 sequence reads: CASSFAGRNTEAFF. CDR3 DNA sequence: TGTGCCAGCAGCTTTGCAGGAAGGAACACTGAAGCTTTCTTT.

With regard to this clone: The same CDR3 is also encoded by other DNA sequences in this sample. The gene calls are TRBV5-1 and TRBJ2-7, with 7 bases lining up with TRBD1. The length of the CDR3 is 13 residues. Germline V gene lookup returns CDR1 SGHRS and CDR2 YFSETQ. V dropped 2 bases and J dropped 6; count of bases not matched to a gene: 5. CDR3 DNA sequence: TGCGCCAGCAGCTTAGACAGGGCGGGCGAGCAGTACTTC. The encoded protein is CASSLDRAGEQYF.

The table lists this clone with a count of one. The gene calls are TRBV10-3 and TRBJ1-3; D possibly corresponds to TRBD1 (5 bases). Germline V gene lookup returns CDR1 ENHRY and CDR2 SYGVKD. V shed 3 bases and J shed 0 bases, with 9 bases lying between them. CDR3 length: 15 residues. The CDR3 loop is CAISDRVDSGNTIYF. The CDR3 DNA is TGTGCCATCAGTGACAGGGTAGACTCTGGAAACACCATATATTTT.

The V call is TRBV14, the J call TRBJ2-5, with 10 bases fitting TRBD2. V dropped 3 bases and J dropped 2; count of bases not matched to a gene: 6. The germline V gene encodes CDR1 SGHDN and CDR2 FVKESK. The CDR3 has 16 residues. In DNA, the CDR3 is TGTGCCAGCAGCCATTGGACTAGCGGTAGACAAGAGACCCAGTACTTC. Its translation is CASSHWTSGRQETQYF. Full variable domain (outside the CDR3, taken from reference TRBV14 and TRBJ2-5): EAGVTQFPSHSVIEKGQTVTLRCDPISGHDNLYWYRRVMGKEIKFLLHFVKESKQDESGMPNNRFLAERTGGTYSTLKVQPAELEDSGVYFCASSHWTSGRQETQYFGPGTRLLVL.

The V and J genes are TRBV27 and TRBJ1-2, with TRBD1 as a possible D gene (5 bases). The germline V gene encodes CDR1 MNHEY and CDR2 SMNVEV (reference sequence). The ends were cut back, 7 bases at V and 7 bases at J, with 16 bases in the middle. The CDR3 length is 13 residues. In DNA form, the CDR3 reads TGTGCCAGCAAGCCGACCGGGACCGTTGGCTACACCTTC. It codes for CASKPTGTVGYTF.

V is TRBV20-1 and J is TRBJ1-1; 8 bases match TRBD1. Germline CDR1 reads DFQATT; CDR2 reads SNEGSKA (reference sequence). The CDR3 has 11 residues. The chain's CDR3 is CRITGGTEAFF. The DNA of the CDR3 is TGCAGAATTACAGGGGGCACTGAAGCTTTCTTT.

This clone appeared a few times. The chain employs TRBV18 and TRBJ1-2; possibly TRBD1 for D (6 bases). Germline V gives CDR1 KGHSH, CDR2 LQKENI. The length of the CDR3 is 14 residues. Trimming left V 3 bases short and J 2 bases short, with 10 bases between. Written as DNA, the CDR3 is TGTGCCAGCTCACCTGGGGGGCGGAACTATGGCTACACCTTC. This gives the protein CASSPGGRNYGYTF.

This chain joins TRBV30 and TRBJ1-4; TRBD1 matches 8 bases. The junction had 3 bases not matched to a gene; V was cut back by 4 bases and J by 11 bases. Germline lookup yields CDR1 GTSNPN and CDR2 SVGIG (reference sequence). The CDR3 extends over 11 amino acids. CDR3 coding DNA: TGTGCCTGGAAACAGGGGGACAAACTGTTTTTT. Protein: CAWKQGDKLFF.

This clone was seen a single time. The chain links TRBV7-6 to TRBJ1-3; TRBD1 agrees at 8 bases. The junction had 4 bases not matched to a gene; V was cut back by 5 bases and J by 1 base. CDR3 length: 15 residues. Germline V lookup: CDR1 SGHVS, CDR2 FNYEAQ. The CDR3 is CASSPRGQSGNTIYF. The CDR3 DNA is TGTGCCAGCAGCCCCAGGGGGCAGTCTGGAAACACCATATATTTT.

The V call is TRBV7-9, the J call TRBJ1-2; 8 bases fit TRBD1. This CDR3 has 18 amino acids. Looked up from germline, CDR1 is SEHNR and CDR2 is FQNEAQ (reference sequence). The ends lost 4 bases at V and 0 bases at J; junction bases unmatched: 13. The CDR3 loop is CASSSNPGQVISNYGYTF. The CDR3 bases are TGTGCCAGCAGCTCAAATCCGGGACAGGTGATTTCTAACTATGGCTACACCTTC.

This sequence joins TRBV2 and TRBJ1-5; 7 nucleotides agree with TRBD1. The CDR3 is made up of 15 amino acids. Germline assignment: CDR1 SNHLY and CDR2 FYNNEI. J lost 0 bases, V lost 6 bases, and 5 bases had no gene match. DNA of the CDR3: TGTGCCAGCAGAACCGGGACAGCTAGCAATCAGCCCCAGCATTTT. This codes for CASRTGTASNQPQHF. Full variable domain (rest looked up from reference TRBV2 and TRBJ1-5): EPEVTQTPSHQVTQMGQEVILRCVPISNHLYFYWYRQILGQKVEFLVSFYNNEISEKSEIFDDQFSVERPDGSNFTLKIRSTKLEDSAMYFCASRTGTASNQPQHFGDGTRLSIL.

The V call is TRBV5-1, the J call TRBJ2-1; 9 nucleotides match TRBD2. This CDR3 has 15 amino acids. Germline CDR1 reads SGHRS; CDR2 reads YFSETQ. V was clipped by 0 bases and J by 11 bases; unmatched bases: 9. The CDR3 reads CASSLDASGDLKQFF. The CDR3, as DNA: TGCGCCAGCAGCTTGGATGCTAGCGGGGATTTGAAGCAGTTCTTC. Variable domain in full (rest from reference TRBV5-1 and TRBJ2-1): KAGVTQTPRYLIKTRGQQVTLSCSPISGHRSVSWYQQTPGQGLQFLFEYFSETQRNKGNFPGRFSGRQFSNSRSEMNVSTLELGDSALYLCASSLDASGDLKQFFGPGTRLTVL.

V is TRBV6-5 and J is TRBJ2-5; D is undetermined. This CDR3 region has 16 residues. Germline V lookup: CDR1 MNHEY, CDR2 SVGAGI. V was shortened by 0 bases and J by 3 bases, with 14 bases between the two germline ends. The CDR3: CASSYSIVSPEETQYF. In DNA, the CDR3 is TGTGCCAGCAGTTACTCGATAGTATCCCCAGAAGAGACCCAGTACTTC.

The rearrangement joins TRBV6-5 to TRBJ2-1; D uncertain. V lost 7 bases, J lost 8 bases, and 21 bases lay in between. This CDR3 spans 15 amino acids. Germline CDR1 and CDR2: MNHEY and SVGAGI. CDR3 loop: CASIPESAPLDEQFF. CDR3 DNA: TGTGCCAGCATTCCGGAGTCCGCCCCCCTCGATGAGCAGTTCTTC.

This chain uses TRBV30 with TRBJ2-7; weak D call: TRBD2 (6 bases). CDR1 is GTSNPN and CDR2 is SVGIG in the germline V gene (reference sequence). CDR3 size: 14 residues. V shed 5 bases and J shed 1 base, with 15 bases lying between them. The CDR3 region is CAWRKAGDSYEQYF. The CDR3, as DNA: TGTGCCTGGCGAAAAGCGGGCGATTCCTACGAGCAGTACTTC.

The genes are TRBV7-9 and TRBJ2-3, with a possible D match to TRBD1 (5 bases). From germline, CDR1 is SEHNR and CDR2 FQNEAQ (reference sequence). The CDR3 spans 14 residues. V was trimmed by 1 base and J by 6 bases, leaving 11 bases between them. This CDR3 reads CASSLDDRRDTQYF. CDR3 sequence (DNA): TGTGCCAGCAGCTTAGACGACAGACGGGATACGCAGTATTTT.

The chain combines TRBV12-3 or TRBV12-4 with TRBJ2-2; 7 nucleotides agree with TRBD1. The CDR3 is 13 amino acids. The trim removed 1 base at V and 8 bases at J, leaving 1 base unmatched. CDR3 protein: CASSLGTGGELFF. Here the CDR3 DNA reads TGTGCCAGCAGTTTAGGGACAGGAGGGGAGCTGTTTTTT.